This TCR beta chain stems from a study of blood T cell repertoires in COVID-19. Germline-derived CDR1 and CDR2 are MDHEN and SYDVKM. V lost 6 bases, J lost 0 bases, and 5 bases stayed unmatched. The CDR3 spans 18 residues. Sequenced by immunoSEQ multiplex PCR; TCRdb stores in-frame clones only, minus some. The table records approximately 100,000 clones, around 88% of them present only once. The chain links TRBV28 to TRBJ2-2; TRBD2 matches 15 bases. The TCR comes from a human donor with acute or convalescent COVID-19. The donor label of this sample is uncertain. Material for sequencing was peripheral blood. CDR3 protein: CASRGRTSGGANTGELFF. The CDR3 DNA is TGTGCCAGCAGAGGAAGGACTAGCGGGGGGGCGAACACCGGGGAGCTGTTTTTT.